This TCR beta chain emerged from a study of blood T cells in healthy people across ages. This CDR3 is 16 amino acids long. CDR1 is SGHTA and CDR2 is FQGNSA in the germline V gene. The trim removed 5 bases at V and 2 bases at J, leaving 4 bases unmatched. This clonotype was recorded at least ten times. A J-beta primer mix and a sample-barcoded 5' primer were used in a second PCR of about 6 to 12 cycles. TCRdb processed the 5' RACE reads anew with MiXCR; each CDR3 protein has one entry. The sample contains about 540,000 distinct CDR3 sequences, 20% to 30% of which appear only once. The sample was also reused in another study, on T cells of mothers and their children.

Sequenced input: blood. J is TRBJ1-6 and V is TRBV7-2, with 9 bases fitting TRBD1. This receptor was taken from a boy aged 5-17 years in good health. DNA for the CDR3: TGTGCCAGCAGCCCACGACAGGGGGCCTATAATTCACCCCTCCACTTT. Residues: CASSPRQGAYNSPLHF.